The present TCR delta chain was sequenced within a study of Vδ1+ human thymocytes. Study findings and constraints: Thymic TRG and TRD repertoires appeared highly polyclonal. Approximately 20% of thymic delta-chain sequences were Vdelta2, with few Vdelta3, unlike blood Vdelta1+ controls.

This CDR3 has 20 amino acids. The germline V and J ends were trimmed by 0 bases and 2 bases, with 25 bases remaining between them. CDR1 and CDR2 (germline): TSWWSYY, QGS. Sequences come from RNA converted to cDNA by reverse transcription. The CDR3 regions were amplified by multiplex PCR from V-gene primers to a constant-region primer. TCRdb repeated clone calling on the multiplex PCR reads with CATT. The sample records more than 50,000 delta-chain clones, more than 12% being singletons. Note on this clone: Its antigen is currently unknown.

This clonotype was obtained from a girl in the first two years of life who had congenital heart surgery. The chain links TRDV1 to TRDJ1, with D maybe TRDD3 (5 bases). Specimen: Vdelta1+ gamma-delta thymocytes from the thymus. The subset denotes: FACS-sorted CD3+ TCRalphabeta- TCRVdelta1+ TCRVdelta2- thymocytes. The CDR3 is CALGELGSSLTGGSTDKLIF. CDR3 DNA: TGTGCTCTTGGGGAACTAGGGTCGAGTCTTACCGGGGGTTCAACCGATAAACTCATCTTT.